This is a list of T cell receptor beta chains from one sample in a study of CD8+ T cells in alopecia areata. Assay used: immunoSEQ multiplex PCR; TCRdb lists only in-frame clones, some missing. The profile shows 150,000 or so clones, 58% of them singletons. This specimen consisted of CD4+ T cells sorted from blood, obtained between weeks 55 and 70, from a patient treated with tofacitinib. These receptors came from a human donor with alopecia areata. Both conserved end residues are part of each CDR3. A D gene is named only where the DNA matches it firmly. Rows may omit the clone size; those that give it use once, few, many or a size class.

j_call clone_size v_call d_call cdr3_aa cdr3_nt
TRBJ2-2 few TRBV6-5 - CASSYGLGRSTGELFF TGTGCCAGCAGTTACGGATTAGGGCGGAGCACCGGGGAGCTGTTTTTT
TRBJ2-7 few TRBV29-1 - CSVEVFDEQYF TGCAGCGTTGAAGTGTTCGACGAGCAGTACTTC
TRBJ1-6 once TRBV14 - CASSQETASSPLHF TGTGCCAGCAGCCAAGAGACAGCTTCATCACCCCTCCACTTT
TRBJ1-2 - TRBV29-1 TRBD1 CSVEASRTGSYGYTF TGCAGCGTTGAAGCCTCCCGGACAGGGAGCTATGGCTACACCTTC
TRBJ2-3 - TRBV7-3 - CASSLLASSTDTQYF TGTGCCAGCAGCTTATTGGCTTCCTCCACAGATACGCAGTATTTT
TRBJ1-4 few TRBV6-5 - CASSYGGTATNEKLFF TGTGCCAGCAGTTACGGTGGGACGGCAACTAATGAAAAACTGTTTTTT
TRBJ2-2 - TRBV5-6 - CASSFWLLWAGELFF TGTGCCAGCAGCTTCTGGCTTCTTTGGGCCGGGGAGCTGTTTTTT
TRBJ2-7 - TRBV29-1 - CSVGLAPSEQYF TGCAGCGTGGGACTGGCCCCCTCCGAGCAGTACTTC
TRBJ1-2 - TRBV25-1 - CASSSQGLGYTF TGTGCCAGCAGTTCTCAGGGGCTTGGCTACACCTTC
TRBJ1-1 once TRBV29-1 TRBD1 CSAKRTGRNTEAFF TGCAGCGCCAAAAGGACAGGGAGGAATACTGAAGCTTTCTTT
TRBJ1-1 - TRBV29-1 - CSVSLEVFTEAFF TGCAGCGTTAGTTTGGAGGTGTTCACTGAAGCTTTCTTT
TRBJ2-5 - TRBV5-1 TRBD1 CASSSTGTPGETQYF TGCGCCAGCAGCTCGACAGGGACCCCCGGAGAGACCCAGTACTTC
TRBJ1-1 - TRBV15 - CATSRDRAGNTEAFF TGTGCCACCAGCAGAGACAGGGCGGGCAACACTGAAGCTTTCTTT
TRBJ1-2 - TRBV7-9 TRBD1 CASSLAEDRVATRDGYTF TGTGCCAGCAGCTTAGCGGAGGACAGGGTGGCCACTAGAGATGGCTACACCTTC
TRBJ1-1 - TRBV7-9 - CASSLAGDGTEAFF TGTGCCAGCAGCTTAGCAGGGGATGGCACTGAAGCTTTCTTT
TRBJ2-2 - TRBV2 - CASSEVRSNTGELFF TGTGCCAGCAGTGAAGTGAGGTCGAACACCGGGGAGCTGTTTTTT
TRBJ1-2 - TRBV6-5 - CARNQWTDLYGYTF TGTGCCAGGAATCAGTGGACAGACCTATATGGCTACACCTTC
TRBJ2-3 - TRBV9 TRBD1 CASSARTGTDTQYF TGTGCCAGCAGCGCCAGGACAGGGACAGATACGCAGTATTTT
TRBJ1-5 - TRBV7-3 - CASSSTGTFNQPQHF TGTGCCAGCAGCAGCACCGGGACCTTCAATCAGCCCCAGCATTTT
TRBJ2-7 - TRBV27 - CASSFLPGHYEQYF TGTGCCAGCAGTTTCTTACCGGGTCACTACGAGCAGTACTTC
TRBJ2-5 - TRBV9 - CASSVAPQETQYF TGTGCCAGCAGCGTAGCCCCACAAGAGACCCAGTACTTC
TRBJ1-6 few TRBV30 - CAWVFGDSPLHF TGTGCCTGGGTGTTCGGCGATTCACCCCTCCACTTT
TRBJ2-7 - TRBV19 TRBD1 CASRGTARAYEQYF TGTGCCAGTAGAGGGACAGCTCGGGCCTACGAGCAGTACTTC
TRBJ2-7 few TRBV7-6 - CASSLTSGVGTYEQYF TGTGCCAGCAGCTTAACGTCGGGGGTAGGTACCTACGAGCAGTACTTC
TRBJ1-6 - TRBV4-1 TRBD1 CASSPTGQGASPLHF TGCGCCAGCAGTCCGACGGGACAGGGTGCTTCACCCCTCCACTTT
TRBJ1-2 - TRBV5-1 - CASSLEPDRGYTF TGCGCCAGCAGCTTGGAGCCCGATAGGGGCTACACCTTC
TRBJ1-4 - TRBV25-1 - CASSEPRGGTNEKLFF TGTGCCAGCAGTGAACCACGGGGGGGTACTAATGAAAAACTGTTTTTT
TRBJ2-4 - TRBV4-1 TRBD1 CASSQPSGGDAKNIQYF TGCGCCAGCAGCCAACCGTCAGGGGGCGATGCCAAAAACATTCAGTACTTC
TRBJ2-4 - TRBV5-6 - CASSLPGAYPGHF TGTGCCAGCAGCTTGCCAGGGGCCTACCCTGGGCACTTC
TRBJ2-6 - TRBV25-1 - CASSGQYLSSGANVLTF TGTGCCAGCAGTGGTCAGTACTTATCCTCTGGGGCCAACGTCCTGACTTTC
TRBJ1-4 - TRBV2 TRBD1 CASSDPGGEKLFF TGTGCCAGCAGTGATCCAGGGGGTGAAAAACTGTTTTTT
TRBJ1-1 - TRBV7-2 - CASSLAGAAMNTEAFF TGTGCCAGCAGCTTAGCGGGGGCTGCCATGAACACTGAAGCTTTCTTT
TRBJ2-7 - TRBV5-1 TRBD1 CASSLAGAGGLYEQYF TGCGCCAGCAGCCTGGCCGGCGCAGGGGGCCTCTACGAGCAGTACTTC
TRBJ1-2 few TRBV29-1 TRBD1 CSALRPGRGYGYTF TGCAGCGCCTTGCGACCCGGCAGGGGGTATGGCTACACCTTC
TRBJ1-2 - TRBV30 - CAWSPPGRVGYTF TGTGCCTGGAGTCCCCCCGGGCGGGTTGGCTACACCTTC
TRBJ1-1 few TRBV15 - CATSRDVRRNTEAFF TGTGCCACCAGCAGAGATGTCAGGCGGAACACTGAAGCTTTCTTT
TRBJ2-7 - TRBV30 TRBD1 CAWSPGQSYEQYF TGTGCCTGGAGCCCGGGACAGAGCTACGAGCAGTACTTC
TRBJ2-5 - TRBV6-5 - CASKVGQTVETQYF TGTGCCAGCAAAGTGGGACAAACCGTGGAGACCCAGTACTTC
TRBJ2-3 few TRBV25-1 TRBD2 CASSGLAGGTDTQYF TGTGCCAGCAGCGGACTAGCGGGGGGCACAGATACGCAGTATTTT
TRBJ2-7 - TRBV6-5 - CASSYLGTKGEQYF TGTGCCAGCAGTTACCTGGGCACTAAGGGCGAGCAGTACTTC
TRBJ1-2 - TRBV5-4 - CASSLVAVMGYTF TGTGCCAGCAGCTTGGTTGCCGTGATGGGCTACACCTTC